Listed here are 28 T cell receptor beta chains from one sample, sequenced in a study of PD-1 blockade in mismatch repair-deficient tumors. Data came from immunoSEQ multiplex PCR; TCRdb stores just in-frame clones and leaves some out. The sample includes about 39,000 clones, roughly 84% of them seen just once. Sequencing used PBMCs, obtained 38 to 40 weeks after starting pembrolizumab. These receptors were collected from an adult with mismatch repair-deficient cancer.

The chain carries TRBV18 and TRBJ1-1; maybe TRBD1 (6 bases). The CDR3 is made up of 14 amino acids. The ends were cut back, 1 base at V and 3 bases at J, with 9 bases in the middle. Per germline, CDR1 KGHSH and CDR2 LQKENI. The CDR3 region is CASSPLQGYTEAFF. In nucleotides, the CDR3 is TGTGCCAGCTCACCACTTCAGGGGTACACTGAAGCTTTCTTT.

Only one count was recorded for this clone. The chain employs TRBV28 and TRBJ2-5; 7 nucleotides line up with TRBD2. The CDR3 is made up of 11 amino acids. The V segment lost 4 bases and the J segment 9 bases; nucleotides outside the gene matches: 2. The germline CDR1 and CDR2 sequences are MDHEN and SYDVKM. The CDR3 nucleotides are TGTGCCAGCAGTTCACGGGAGGCCCAGTACTTC. Translated, it gives CASSSREAQYF.

V is TRBV6-4 and J is TRBJ1-2; 8 bases line up with TRBD1. This CDR3 contains 15 residues. After removal of 5 bases from V and 4 bases from J, the junction contained 9 bases not matched to a gene. Germline CDR1 MRHNA, CDR2 SNTAGT. CDR3 DNA sequence: TGTGCCAGCAGTCTCGGACAGGGAGGACTCTATGGCTACACCTTC. Amino acids: CASSLGQGGLYGYTF.

This chain uses TRBV28 with TRBJ1-1; no clear D. This CDR3 has 15 residues. Germline V gene lookup returns CDR1 MDHEN and CDR2 SYDVKM. V lost 2 bases, J lost 4 bases, and 14 bases lay in between. CDR3 DNA sequence: TGTGCCAGCAGTTTAAAGCCGGATGGGAGCACTGAAGCTTTCTTT. Residues: CASSLKPDGSTEAFF.

The genes are TRBV30 and TRBJ2-7; 8 bases are shared with TRBD2. There are 15 residues in the CDR3. V lost 4 bases, J lost 1 base, and 9 bases stayed unmatched. Per germline, CDR1 GTSNPN and CDR2 SVGIG (reference sequence). The CDR3 reads CAWNNARGGSYEQYF. The CDR3 nucleotides are TGTGCCTGGAATAACGCCCGGGGGGGTTCCTACGAGCAGTACTTC.

V gene TRBV13 combines with J gene TRBJ1-2, with TRBD1 matching over 8 bases. Unmatched junction bases numbered 5, after V lost 3 bases and J lost 8 bases. This CDR3 region has 13 residues. Per germline, CDR1 PRHDT and CDR2 FYEKMQ (reference sequence). The CDR3, as DNA: TGTGCCAGCAGCTTCAGGACAGGGTTCGGCTACACCTTC. Translating gives CASSFRTGFGYTF.

The V call is TRBV6-5, the J call TRBJ1-1; TRBD1 matches 8 bases. The V segment lost 6 bases and the J segment 1 base; nucleotides outside the gene matches: 7. The CDR3 sequence is 15 residues long. Germline CDR1 MNHEY, CDR2 SVGAGI. This chain's CDR3 is CASSPRGQGNTEAFF. In DNA form, the CDR3 reads TGTGCCAGCAGCCCCAGGGGGCAGGGGAACACTGAAGCTTTCTTT.

The V gene is TRBV9, the J gene TRBJ1-4, with 8 bases identical to TRBD1. The CDR3 is 15 residues long. Per germline, CDR1 SGDLS and CDR2 YYNGEE. Trimming removed 4 bases from V and 10 bases from J; junction bases left unmatched: 12. CDR3 DNA sequence: TGTGCCAGCAGCCCTCCGGGACAGGTAGAAGGAAAACTGTTTTTT. This encodes CASSPPGQVEGKLFF.

The rearrangement joins TRBV5-1 to TRBJ2-1; TRBD2 aligns across 10 bases. Germline-derived CDR1 and CDR2 are SGHRS and YFSETQ. With 1 base clipped from V and 8 bases from J, the junction kept 6 bases outside the gene matches. The CDR3 sequence is 15 residues long. CDR3 nucleotides: TGCGCCAGCAGCTTGTCGGCTAGCGGGAGAGATGAGCAGTTCTTC. This codes for CASSLSASGRDEQFF. The whole variable domain, remainder taken from reference TRBV5-1 and TRBJ2-1, is KAGVTQTPRYLIKTRGQQVTLSCSPISGHRSVSWYQQTPGQGLQFLFEYFSETQRNKGNFPGRFSGRQFSNSRSEMNVSTLELGDSALYLCASSLSASGRDEQFFGPGTRLTVL.

CDR3 sequence: CARGGVEAGNYGYTF. CDR3 sequence (DNA): TGTGCCAGGGGAGGTGTGGAGGCGGGCAACTATGGCTACACCTTC. The V and J genes are TRBV2 and TRBJ1-2; D gene unclear. V lost 9 bases to trimming and J lost 2 bases, with 19 bases between them. There are 15 residues in the CDR3. Germline V gene data show CDR1 as SNHLY and CDR2 as FYNNEI. Filled out from reference TRBV2 and TRBJ1-2, the complete variable domain reads EPEVTQTPSHQVTQMGQEVILRCVPISNHLYFYWYRQILGQKVEFLVSFYNNEISEKSEIFDDQFSVERPDGSNFTLKIRSTKLEDSAMYFCARGGVEAGNYGYTFGSGTRLTVV.

The rearrangement uses TRBV5-1 and TRBJ2-5; 7 nucleotides agree with TRBD1. Per germline, CDR1 SGHRS and CDR2 YFSETQ. Unmatched junction bases numbered 4, after V lost 4 bases and J lost 1 base. The length of the CDR3 is 14 residues. The CDR3 coding sequence is TGCGCCAGCAGCGGGACAGCACTCCAAGAGACCCAGTACTTC. Translation gives CASSGTALQETQYF.

This clone has a single count. This chain joins TRBV5-1 and TRBJ2-1, with 7 nucleotides matching TRBD2. Germline CDR1 and CDR2: SGHRS and YFSETQ. V gave up 1 base and J gave up 4 bases; unmatched junction bases: 5. The CDR3 is 15 residues long. CDR3 sequence reads: CASSLSGTLYNEQFF. As DNA, the CDR3 is TGCGCCAGCAGCTTGAGCGGGACCTTATACAATGAGCAGTTCTTC.

The V call is TRBV5-4, the J call TRBJ2-3; TRBD2 is a possible D gene (6 bases). Germline CDR1 reads SGHNT; CDR2 reads YYREEE (reference sequence). Trimming took 0 bases from V and 3 from J, leaving 11 bases between them. This CDR3 spans 15 amino acids. DNA for the CDR3: TGTGCCAGCAGCTTGGAGTCAGGGAGGACAGATACGCAGTATTTT. Translated, it gives CASSLESGRTDTQYF.

The chain has TRBV28 and TRBJ2-2, with D hard to call. This CDR3 contains 12 residues. V was clipped by 3 bases and J by 6 bases, with 5 bases between them. The germline V gene has CDR1 MDHEN and CDR2 SYDVKM. This CDR3 reads CASSLRSGELFF. As DNA, the CDR3 is TGTGCCAGCAGTTTGAGGTCCGGGGAGCTGTTTTTT.

This clone has just one count. V gene TRBV5-4 combines with J gene TRBJ2-1; weak D call: TRBD2 (5 bases). CDR1 is SGHNT and CDR2 is YYREEE in the germline V gene (reference sequence). V was cut by 4 bases and J by 5 bases, with 13 bases left in between. The CDR3 runs 14 residues. CDR3 region: CASSREPGDNEQFF. In DNA, the CDR3 is TGTGCCAGCAGCCGGGAACCGGGTGACAATGAGCAGTTCTTC. Full variable domain (missing parts from reference TRBV5-4 and TRBJ2-1): ETGVTQSPTHLIKTRGQQVTLRCSSQSGHNTVSWYQQALGQGPQFIFQYYREEENGRGNFPPRFSGLQFPNYSSELNVNALELDDSALYLCASSREPGDNEQFFGPGTRLTVL.

The chain carries TRBV19 and TRBJ1-1; D possibly corresponds to TRBD1 (6 bases). Per the germline V gene, CDR1 is LNHDA and CDR2 is SQIVND (reference sequence). Between the trimmed V and J ends, which lost 0 bases and 4 bases, there was a span of 6 bases. The CDR3 totals 13 residues. CDR3 DNA sequence: TGTGCCAGTAGTATAGAAGGGGGCACTGAAGCTTTCTTT. The encoded protein is CASSIEGGTEAFF.

The chain links TRBV19 to TRBJ2-7; a possible D gene is TRBD1 (6 bases). Germline CDR1 is LNHDA and CDR2 is SQIVND (reference sequence). CDR3 length equals 14 residues. V shed 6 bases and J shed 3 bases, with 15 bases lying between them. This CDR3 reads CASRAADRLYEQYF. The CDR3 DNA reads TGTGCCAGTAGAGCCGCTGACAGGCTCTACGAGCAGTACTTC.

This clone was found a few times. The chain combines TRBV5-1 with TRBJ2-3; maybe TRBD1 (8 bases). Germline CDR1 SGHRS, CDR2 YFSETQ. Trimming took off 4 bases at V and 4 bases at J, with 16 bases between the two ends. The CDR3 loop spans 15 amino acids. The CDR3 DNA is TGCGCCAGCAGCCGGGGACAGGCGGGGGCAGATACGCAGTATTTT. This sequence encodes CASSRGQAGADTQYF.

V is TRBV5-1 and J is TRBJ2-5, with 11 bases matching TRBD2. The V gene end was trimmed by 4 bases and the J gene end by 5 bases; junction bases not matched to a gene: 10. From germline, CDR1 is SGHRS and CDR2 YFSETQ. There are 16 residues in the CDR3. Written as DNA, the CDR3 is TGCGCCAGCAGCCCCTCCCAAACTAGCGGGAGTGAGACCCAGTACTTC. It translates to CASSPSQTSGSETQYF.

Notes on this clone: A read error may produce the germline difference seen at one junction end. CDR3 in amino acids: CASSLEGQGQETQYF. The CDR3 DNA follows: TGTGCTAGCAGCTTAGAGGGGCAGGGGCAAGAGACCCAGTACTTC. The chain joins TRBV7-7 to TRBJ2-5; D is possibly TRBD1 (6 bases). This CDR3 spans 15 amino acids. CDR1 is SSHAT and CDR2 is FNYEAQ in the germline V gene (reference sequence).

The chain combines TRBV19 with TRBJ2-2, with D perhaps TRBD2 (5 bases). The CDR3 sequence is 15 residues long. Trimming took 8 bases from V and 7 from J, leaving 20 bases between them. Germline V gene data show CDR1 as LNHDA and CDR2 as SQIVND (reference sequence). The CDR3 protein is CASVFGGSPGGELFF. Written as DNA, the CDR3 is TGTGCCAGTGTGTTCGGAGGCTCTCCGGGCGGGGAGCTGTTTTTT.

The rearrangement joins TRBV2 to TRBJ1-5; D is undetermined. CDR1 and CDR2 (germline): SNHLY, FYNNEI. The V and J ends lost 4 bases and 0 bases respectively, with 4 bases between them. The CDR3 totals 13 residues. CDR3 coding DNA: TGTGCCAGCAGTGTGTATAGCAATCAGCCCCAGCATTTT. Translated, it gives CASSVYSNQPQHF.

The chain recombines TRBV27 with TRBJ1-1, with 9 bases matching TRBD1. Germline-derived CDR1 and CDR2 are MNHEY and SMNVEV (reference sequence). The V segment lost 8 bases and the J segment 0 bases; nucleotides outside the gene matches: 4. The CDR3 sequence is 14 residues long. The chain's CDR3 is CASGTGLLNTEAFF. CDR3 in DNA: TGTGCCAGCGGGACAGGGTTGCTGAACACTGAAGCTTTCTTT.

The V call is TRBV13, the J call TRBJ2-2, with 8 bases that match TRBD1. Germline V CDR1 and CDR2: PRHDT, FYEKMQ (reference sequence). Trimming at V came to 3 bases and at J to 2 bases, leaving 2 bases not matched to a gene. This CDR3 is 15 amino acids long. CDR3: CASSFRGHNTGELFF. As DNA, the CDR3 is TGTGCCAGCAGCTTCAGGGGGCATAACACCGGGGAGCTGTTTTTT.

This chain links TRBV30 with TRBJ2-7; D is possibly TRBD2 (6 bases). V was cut by 4 bases and J by 6 bases, with 13 bases left in between. The germline CDR1 and CDR2 sequences are GTSNPN and SVGIG (reference sequence). The length of the CDR3 is 12 residues. The CDR3 protein is CAWTTGASEQYF. CDR3 DNA: TGTGCCTGGACGACGGGAGCAAGCGAGCAGTACTTC.

This chain uses TRBV30 with TRBJ1-5; D is possibly TRBD1 (5 bases). With 4 bases removed from V and 7 bases from J, the gap between germline ends came to 20 bases. The CDR3 is made up of 15 amino acids. CDR1 is GTSNPN, CDR2 SVGIG, per germline (reference sequence). This CDR3 reads CAWTIQGIELQPQHF. DNA for the CDR3: TGTGCCTGGACTATCCAGGGAATTGAGTTACAGCCCCAGCATTTT.

The J gene is TRBJ1-2, the V gene TRBV15, with a possible D match to TRBD1 (6 bases). V shed 1 base and J shed 4 bases, with 22 bases lying between them. This CDR3 has 18 amino acids. Looked up from germline, CDR1 is LNHNV and CDR2 is YYDKDF (reference sequence). CDR3 nucleotides: TGTGCCACCAGCAGAGGGGGGGGCGCCGGGCGGATGAGCTATGGCTACACCTTC. This gives the protein CATSRGGGAGRMSYGYTF.

The CDR3 DNA is TGTGCCAGCAGCTTAGCCGGGACAGGGGGCTACGAGCAGTACTTC. Amino acids: CASSLAGTGGYEQYF. V is TRBV11-2 and J is TRBJ2-7; TRBD1 matches 11 bases. This CDR3 comprises 15 residues. Looked up from germline, CDR1 is SGHAT and CDR2 is FQNNGV. Trimming took 1 base from V and 3 from J; bases not matched to a gene: 2.